What follows are 12 T cell receptor beta chains derived from one specimen sequenced in a study of CD8 T cells in Susac syndrome. It was with random hexamers that 0.5 to 1 ug RNA was reverse transcribed. TCRdb fed the immunoSEQ multiplex PCR reads into MiXCR, producing one record per CDR3 protein. The table includes 150,000 to 200,000 distinct CDR3 sequences, around 96% detected once. The sample taken for sequencing was CD4+ T cells from PBMCs. The receptor source for this set is a human donor with multiple sclerosis.

The rearrangement links TRBV9 to TRBJ1-1; weak D call: TRBD1 (5 bases). The CDR3 has 15 residues. Germline V gene data show CDR1 as SGDLS and CDR2 as YYNGEE. V was pared by 4 bases and J by 5 bases, with 18 bases between. The CDR3 DNA sequence: TGTGCCAGCAGCCCCCCGACCTCCAGGGAGACTGAAGCTTTCTTT. The encoded protein is CASSPPTSRETEAFF.

The chain employs TRBV6-2 or TRBV6-3 and TRBJ1-5; the match to TRBD1 covers 11 bases. The CDR3 consists of 13 residues. V dropped 7 bases and J dropped 6; count of bases not matched to a gene: 2. Germline CDR1 is MNHEY and CDR2 is SVGEGT. The CDR3 sequence: CASKGQGVQPQHF. Written as DNA, the CDR3 is TGTGCCAGCAAGGGACAGGGGGTTCAGCCCCAGCATTTT.

V and J are TRBV27 and TRBJ1-2; TRBD1 aligns across 7 bases. After removal of 5 bases from V and 5 bases from J, the junction contained 17 bases not matched to a gene. The CDR3 loop spans 17 amino acids. The germline CDR1 and CDR2 sequences are MNHEY and SMNVEV (reference sequence). CDR3 DNA: TGTGCCAGCAGTCCAGGACAGGCGAGGGAACGGTGGTATGGCTACACCTTC. As protein: CASSPGQARERWYGYTF.

V gene TRBV28 combines with J gene TRBJ1-2, with D perhaps matching TRBD1 (5 bases). Germline CDR1 and CDR2: MDHEN and SYDVKM. With 2 bases removed from V and 4 bases from J, the gap between germline ends came to 14 bases. The CDR3 extends over 15 amino acids. The CDR3 loop is CASSLNRGLAYGYTF. The CDR3 DNA reads TGTGCCAGCAGTTTAAACCGGGGACTAGCCTATGGCTACACCTTC.

Regarding this clonotype: Its ends do not fully match the called genes, so a read error is possible. The V gene is TRBV5-1, the J gene TRBJ2-1, with 9 positions matching TRBD2. The CDR3 has 11 residues. Germline V lookup: CDR1 SGHRS, CDR2 YFSETQ. CDR3 in DNA: TGCGCCAGTAAAAATAGCGGGAGCTGGGTCTTC. Its protein product is CASKNSGSWVF.

The chain is built from TRBV28 and TRBJ2-7; D gene unclear. The CDR3 spans 14 residues. Trimming took 3 bases from V and 3 from J, leaving 12 bases between them. Germline-derived CDR1 and CDR2 are MDHEN and SYDVKM. The CDR3 reads CASSFHQALYEQYF. CDR3 bases: TGTGCCAGCAGTTTTCATCAGGCCCTCTACGAGCAGTACTTC.

The chain recombines TRBV7-2 with TRBJ2-7; D gene unclear. The CDR3 runs 12 residues. V gave up 4 bases and J gave up 2 bases, with 6 bases separating them. Germline CDR1 SGHTA, CDR2 FQGNSA. The CDR3 loop reads CASSSQAYEQYF. As DNA, the CDR3 is TGTGCCAGCAGCTCGCAGGCCTACGAGCAGTACTTC.

The count of this clonotype is one. The chain has TRBV7-2 and TRBJ1-2; 11 bases agree with TRBD1. With V trimmed by 2 bases and J by 7 bases, 3 bases remained unmatched. This CDR3 is 14 amino acids long. CDR1 is SGHTA and CDR2 is FQGNSA in the germline V gene. The CDR3 loop is CASSLRGQGGGYTF. CDR3 coding DNA: TGTGCCAGCAGCTTACGGGGACAGGGGGGTGGCTACACCTTC.

This CDR3 reads CASSPAGSYNEQFF. In DNA form, the CDR3 reads TGTGCCAGCAGTCCGGCAGGGTCCTACAATGAGCAGTTCTTC. The chain links TRBV25-1 to TRBJ2-1, with a possible D match to TRBD1 (5 bases). The germline CDR1 and CDR2 sequences are MGHDK and SYGVNS. The length of the CDR3 is 14 residues. With 5 bases removed from V and 1 base from J, the gap between germline ends came to 9 bases. Full variable domain (outside the CDR3, taken from reference TRBV25-1 and TRBJ2-1): EADIYQTPRYLVIGTGKKITLECSQTMGHDKMYWYQQDPGMELHLIHYSYGVNSTEKGDLSSESTVSRIRTEHFPLTLESARPSHTSQYLCASSPAGSYNEQFFGPGTRLTVL.

The chain combines TRBV9 with TRBJ1-1, with D perhaps matching TRBD1 (6 bases). CDR1 and CDR2 (germline): SGDLS, YYNGEE. The CDR3 consists of 14 residues. Between the trimmed V and J ends, which lost 3 bases and 1 base, there was a span of 10 bases. Here the CDR3 reads CASSAGQPNTEAFF. The CDR3 nucleotides read TGTGCCAGCAGCGCCGGACAGCCGAACACTGAAGCTTTCTTT.

This chain joins TRBV6-1 and TRBJ2-7; D is perhaps TRBD1 (5 bases). Between the trimmed V and J ends, which lost 7 bases and 4 bases, there was a span of 8 bases. The CDR3 contains 11 residues. Germline CDR1 MNHNS, CDR2 SASEGT. Here the CDR3 DNA reads TGTGCCAGCATTGGACATTACGAGCAGTACTTC. Translation: CASIGHYEQYF.

The chain recombines TRBV3-1 with TRBJ2-1; TRBD2 agrees at 7 bases. V gave up 8 bases and J gave up 6 bases; unmatched junction bases: 10. Germline CDR1 reads LGHDT; CDR2 reads YNNKEL (reference sequence). The CDR3 is 14 residues long. CDR3 in amino acids: CASLPSGTGNEQFF. The CDR3 nucleotides are TGTGCCAGCCTGCCCAGCGGGACGGGCAATGAGCAGTTCTTC.